The clone carrying this T cell receptor (beta chain) was observed at least ten times. This entry belongs to a study of low-dose radiotherapy and immunotherapy resistance in tumors. Per the germline V gene, CDR1 is MNHEY and CDR2 is SVGAGI. The CDR3 loop spans 17 amino acids. V lost 0 bases, J lost 5 bases, and 12 bases stayed unmatched. Noted time point: before trial treatment. TRAV- and TRBV-specific primers, spanning alpha and beta chains, primed first-strand cDNA. The authors ran 15 to 20 PCR cycles to amplify TCRs with a constant-region primer and V-primer adapter. TCRdb analysed the reads with MiXCR anew, one entry per CDR3 protein. The sample holds tens of thousands of distinct CDR3 sequences; 15% to 20% are singletons and the top ten take under 7.5%.

This chain uses TRBV6-5 with TRBJ1-2; TRBD1 agrees at 7 bases. The clonotype comes from a male donor with prostate cancer. Here the sequenced sample was PBMCs, taken before treatment. CDR3 region: CASSYSTGAGVSYGYTF. CDR3 DNA sequence: TGTGCCAGCAGTTACTCCACAGGGGCCGGGGTCTCATATGGCTACACCTTC.